Here is one T cell receptor (beta chain) with its context. The sample originates from a study of memory CD4+ T cells and cytomegalovirus serostatus. The sort gate was single viable CD3+CD4+CD8-CD45RO+ cells for memory CD4+ T cells. Serostatus was set by detecting CMV pp150, pp28, p38, p52 IgG. This CDR3 region has 15 residues. V lost 1 base and J lost 4; bases outside the gene matches: 6. CDR1 and CDR2 from the germline V gene are KGHSH and LQKENI. TCRdb's copy holds only in-frame clones and misses some; the assay was immunoSEQ multiplex PCR. The data contain approximately 63,000 clones, 80% of them seen just once; the ten biggest clones take up around 0.58%.

The sequence was obtained from an adult in good health and CMV-seronegative. Some clones in this sample may be carry-over from other donors' samples. V gene TRBV18 combines with J gene TRBJ2-7; 8 nucleotides align to TRBD2. Sequences were obtained from memory CD4+ T cells from blood. In nucleotides, the CDR3 is TGTGCCAGCTCACCACTGAGCGGGAGTGGGTACGAGCAGTACTTC. Its protein is CASSPLSGSGYEQYF.